Sequencing of this T cell receptor beta chain was carried out in a study of T cell repertoires in cytomegalovirus infection. The CDR3 spans 12 residues. V was shortened by 3 bases and J by 11 bases, with 11 bases between the two germline ends. Germline V gives CDR1 KGHSH, CDR2 LQKENI. Each CDR3 protein gets one entry after TCRdb re-called the reads with MiXCR. The sample consists of about 330,000 distinct CDR3 sequences, 9% to 9.5% of them appearing once. This clonotype was seen more than once but under ten times. The sequence was collected from a human donor in good health (CMV status not recorded). Some clones in this sample may be carry-over from other donors' samples. This chain joins TRBV18 and TRBJ1-5; D perhaps matches TRBD1 (5 bases). The source material was PBMCs. The CDR3 DNA reads as TGTGCCAGCTCACCGGACACGGGGGCCCAGCATTTT. It translates to CASSPDTGAQHF.